These 9 T cell receptor beta chains originate from one sample sequenced in a study of cytomegalovirus exposure and HLA in healthy donors. It was with 60 Vbeta and 13 Jbeta primers that the PCR ran. This table comes from immunoSEQ multiplex PCR, and its TCRdb copy is limited to in-frame clones, with some not included. The table includes fewer than 200,000 clones, around 82% detected once. Sequenced: PBMCs. Source of these receptors: a man aged 35-49 years in good health and CMV-seronegative.

This clone came up once. J is TRBJ2-7 and V is TRBV10-3; 9 positions agree with TRBD1. CDR3 length: 14 residues. Trimming cost V 10 bases and J 1 base; bases outside gene matches: 8. From germline, CDR1 is ENHRY and CDR2 SYGVKD. The CDR3 DNA reads TGTGCCACATTCACAGGGGGCCCATCCTACGAGCAGTACTTC. As protein: CATFTGGPSYEQYF.

The rearrangement uses TRBV6-5 and TRBJ1-5, with 7 bases lining up with TRBD1. The J segment lost 7 bases and the V segment lost 4 bases, leaving 13 bases of the junction unmatched. This CDR3 spans 16 amino acids. Looked up from germline, CDR1 is MNHEY and CDR2 is SVGAGI. The CDR3 DNA reads as TGTGCCAGCAGTTCGCTAACTCACAGGGGTCAACAGCCCCAGCATTTT. As protein: CASSSLTHRGQQPQHF.

The chain uses TRBV18 and TRBJ2-2; TRBD2 is a possible D gene (6 bases). Looked up from germline, CDR1 is KGHSH and CDR2 is LQKENI. The CDR3 is 15 amino acids. V lost 1 base and J lost 1, with 7 bases in between. The CDR3, as DNA: TGTGCCAGCTCACCACGGAGGGAGAACACCGGGGAGCTGTTTTTT. Protein product: CASSPRRENTGELFF.

The chain has TRBV7-2 and TRBJ1-3; 7 bases map to TRBD1. V lost 5 bases and J lost 4; bases outside the gene matches: 8. Germline CDR1 is SGHTA and CDR2 is FQGNSA. CDR3 length equals 15 residues. The CDR3: CASSRSGTEGNTIYF. The CDR3 nucleotides read TGTGCCAGCAGCCGCTCCGGGACAGAAGGAAACACCATATATTTT.

This clone came up once. The chain combines TRBV7-9 with TRBJ2-4, with D possibly being TRBD2 (6 bases). CDR3 length equals 14 residues. Trimming took off 0 bases at V and 8 bases at J, with 11 bases between the two ends. Germline CDR1 reads SEHNR; CDR2 reads FQNEAQ (reference sequence). The CDR3: CASSLAGGSDIQYF. The CDR3 DNA reads TGTGCCAGCAGCTTAGCGGGAGGTTCGGACATTCAGTACTTC.

The genes are TRBV9 and TRBJ2-1, with 10 bases matching TRBD1. Per the germline V gene, CDR1 is SGDLS and CDR2 is YYNGEE. J was trimmed by 6 bases and V by 0 bases; bases with no gene match: 9. The CDR3 loop spans 17 amino acids. The CDR3 DNA follows: TGTGCCAGCAGCGTAGTAGGGAGGACAGGGGGGGGCAATGAGCAGTTCTTC. It codes for CASSVVGRTGGGNEQFF.

This clone was found a few times. CDR3 loop: CASRGHSSSYNSPLHF. In DNA, the CDR3 is TGCGCCAGCCGCGGACACTCAAGCTCCTATAATTCACCCCTCCACTTT. V gene TRBV5-1 combines with J gene TRBJ1-6; D may be TRBD1 (5 bases). The V gene's germline CDR1 is SGHRS and CDR2 YFSETQ. V lost 7 bases and J 0 bases, leaving 14 bases between the germline ends. The CDR3 totals 16 residues.

V gene TRBV12-5 combines with J gene TRBJ2-1, with TRBD1 identical over 9 bases. Per germline, CDR1 LGHNT and CDR2 FRNRAP. This CDR3 is 13 amino acids long. Unmatched junction bases numbered 2, after V lost 1 base and J lost 10 bases. This chain's CDR3 is CASGLGTGGEQFF. CDR3 nucleotide sequence: TGTGCTAGTGGTTTGGGAACAGGGGGCGAGCAGTTCTTC.

This clone was recorded only once. The rearrangement uses TRBV29-1 and TRBJ2-5; TRBD2 aligns across 10 bases. J lost 5 bases, V lost 4 bases, and 10 bases had no gene match. Germline values: CDR1 SQVTM, CDR2 ANQGSEA. The CDR3 has 15 residues. CDR3 residues: CSVGASGSMLETQYF. The CDR3 DNA sequence: TGCAGCGTTGGGGCTAGCGGGAGTATGTTGGAGACCCAGTACTTC. Supplemented by reference TRBV29-1 and TRBJ2-5, the full variable domain reads SAVISQKPSRDICQRGTSLTIQCQVDSQVTMMFWYRQQPGQSLTLIATANQGSEATYESGFVIDKFPISRPNLTFSTLTVSNMSPEDSSIYLCSVGASGSMLETQYFGPGTRLLVL.